This is a list of T cell receptor beta chains from one sample in a study of cytomegalovirus exposure and HLA in healthy donors. Generated by immunoSEQ multiplex PCR, the TCRdb table keeps only in-frame clones and is missing some. The profile covers a few hundred thousand clones, with 80% to 95% appearing a single time and more than 0.85% taken by the ten largest. Sample: PBMCs. The receptors come from a woman aged 18-29 years in good health and CMV-seronegative. Both conserved end residues are part of each CDR3. The D gene is left open where the match is weak.

D gene: .; V gene: TRBV5-1; CDR3 length: 14; J gene: TRBJ2-7; CDR3 protein: CASSLAPGTYEQYF; CDR3 DNA: TGCGCCAGCAGCTTGGCCCCAGGGACCTACGAGCAGTACTTC
D gene: TRBD1; V gene: TRBV7-9; CDR3 length: 16; J gene: TRBJ1-1; CDR3 protein: CASSLGPQGARTEAFF; CDR3 DNA: TGTGCCAGCAGCTTAGGCCCACAGGGGGCTCGGACTGAAGCTTTCTTT
D gene: TRBD1; V gene: TRBV23-1; CDR3 length: 17; J gene: TRBJ1-4; CDR3 protein: CASSPRDRPSTNEKLFF; CDR3 DNA: TGCGCCAGCAGTCCCCGGGACAGGCCCTCAACTAATGAAAAACTGTTTTTT
D gene: TRBD1; V gene: TRBV11-2; CDR3 length: 18; J gene: TRBJ2-4; CDR3 protein: CASERGPGGYMSKNIQYF; CDR3 DNA: TGTGCCAGCGAGAGGGGGCCGGGTGGGTATATGAGCAAAAACATTCAGTACTTC
D gene: TRBD2; V gene: TRBV5-4; CDR3 length: 17; J gene: TRBJ2-3; CDR3 protein: CASSWPIKAGSTDTQYF; CDR3 DNA: TGTGCCAGCAGCTGGCCTATTAAAGCGGGAAGCACAGATACGCAGTATTTT
D gene: TRBD2; V gene: TRBV5-6; CDR3 length: 14; J gene: TRBJ2-1; CDR3 protein: CASSHPSLAGVAFF; CDR3 DNA: TGTGCCAGCAGCCACCCCTCTTTGGCGGGAGTTGCGTTCTTC
D gene: .; V gene: TRBV7-7; CDR3 length: 14; J gene: TRBJ1-5; CDR3 protein: CASSLAPGDQPQHF; CDR3 DNA: TGTGCTAGCAGCTTAGCTCCGGGGGATCAGCCCCAGCATTTT
D gene: .; V gene: TRBV30; CDR3 length: 14; J gene: TRBJ1-1; CDR3 protein: CAWSVLGEKTEAFF; CDR3 DNA: TGTGCCTGGAGTGTACTTGGGGAGAAGACTGAAGCTTTCTTT
D gene: TRBD2; V gene: TRBV7-9; CDR3 length: 14; J gene: TRBJ2-1; CDR3 protein: CATNSGRGYNEQFF; CDR3 DNA: TGTGCCACCAATAGCGGGAGAGGGTACAATGAGCAGTTCTTC
D gene: .; V gene: TRBV15; CDR3 length: 15; J gene: TRBJ1-5; CDR3 protein: CATSRVGGTVLSQHF; CDR3 DNA: TGTGCCACCAGCAGAGTTGGGGGCACGGTACTGTCCCAGCATTTT
D gene: TRBD1; V gene: TRBV7-8; CDR3 length: 15; J gene: TRBJ2-3; CDR3 protein: CASSHQPRGPDTQYF; CDR3 DNA: TGTGCCAGCAGCCACCAACCTAGGGGGCCAGATACGCAGTATTTT
D gene: TRBD1; V gene: TRBV7-9; CDR3 length: 17; J gene: TRBJ1-6; CDR3 protein: CASSTPGGSTNISPLHF; CDR3 DNA: TGTGCCAGCAGCACTCCAGGGGGAAGTACTAATATTTCACCCCTCCACTTT
D gene: .; V gene: TRBV4-1; CDR3 length: 13; J gene: TRBJ1-1; CDR3 protein: CASSQEYRPEAFF; CDR3 DNA: TGCGCCAGCAGCCAAGAGTACAGGCCTGAAGCTTTCTTT
D gene: TRBD1; V gene: TRBV2; CDR3 length: 15; J gene: TRBJ1-5; CDR3 protein: CASSVRGQLEQPQHF; CDR3 DNA: TGTGCCAGCAGTGTTCGGGGACAGCTCGAACAGCCCCAGCATTTT
D gene: TRBD2; V gene: TRBV9; CDR3 length: 18; J gene: TRBJ2-4; CDR3 protein: CASSERDVGLVAKNIQYF; CDR3 DNA: TGTGCCAGCAGCGAGCGGGACGTCGGCCTTGTAGCCAAAAACATTCAGTACTTC
D gene: .; V gene: TRBV10-1; CDR3 length: 16; J gene: TRBJ2-7; CDR3 protein: CASSDPRTESSYEQYF; CDR3 DNA: TGCGCCAGCAGTGACCCTAGGACAGAAAGCTCCTACGAGCAGTACTTC
D gene: .; V gene: TRBV6-6; CDR3 length: 15; J gene: TRBJ1-5; CDR3 protein: CASSYFRASNQPQHF; CDR3 DNA: TGTGCCAGCAGTTATTTCAGGGCCTCTAATCAGCCCCAGCATTTT
D gene: .; V gene: TRBV6-1; CDR3 length: 11; J gene: TRBJ1-1; CDR3 protein: CASTWAVGAFF; CDR3 DNA: TGTGCCAGCACCTGGGCCGTTGGGGCTTTCTTT
D gene: .; V gene: TRBV5-1; CDR3 length: 11; J gene: TRBJ2-7; CDR3 protein: CASSGDSGQYF; CDR3 DNA: TGCGCCAGCAGCGGGGACTCCGGTCAGTACTTC
D gene: TRBD1; V gene: TRBV6-6; CDR3 length: 15; J gene: TRBJ1-6; CDR3 protein: CASSGVGQGLSPLHF; CDR3 DNA: TGTGCCAGCAGTGGTGTGGGACAGGGTCTTTCACCCCTCCACTTT